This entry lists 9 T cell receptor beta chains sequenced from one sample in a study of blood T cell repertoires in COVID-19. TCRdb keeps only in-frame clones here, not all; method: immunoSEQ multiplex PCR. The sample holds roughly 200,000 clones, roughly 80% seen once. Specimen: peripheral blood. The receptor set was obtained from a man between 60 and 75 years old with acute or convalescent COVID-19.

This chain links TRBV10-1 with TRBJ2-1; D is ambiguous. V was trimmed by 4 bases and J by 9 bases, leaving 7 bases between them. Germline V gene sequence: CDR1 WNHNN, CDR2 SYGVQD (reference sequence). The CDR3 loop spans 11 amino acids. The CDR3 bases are TGCGCCAGCAGTGGTTTCGGTGAGCAGTTCTTC. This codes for CASSGFGEQFF.

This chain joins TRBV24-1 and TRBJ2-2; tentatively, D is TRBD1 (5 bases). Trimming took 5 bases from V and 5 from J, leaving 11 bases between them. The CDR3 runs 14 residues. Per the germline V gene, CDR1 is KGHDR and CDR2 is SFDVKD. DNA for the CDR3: TGTGCCACCAGTGTTCAGGGCGGAACCGGGGAGCTGTTTTTT. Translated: CATSVQGGTGELFF.

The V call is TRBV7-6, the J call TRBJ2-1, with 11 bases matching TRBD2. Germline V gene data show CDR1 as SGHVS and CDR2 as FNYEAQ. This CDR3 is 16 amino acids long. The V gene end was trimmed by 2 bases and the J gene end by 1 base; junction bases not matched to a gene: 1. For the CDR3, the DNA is TGTGCCAGCAGCTTACTAGCGGGGGGATCCTACAATGAGCAGTTCTTC. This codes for CASSLLAGGSYNEQFF. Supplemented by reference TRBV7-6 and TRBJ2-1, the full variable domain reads GAGVSQSPRYKVTKRGQDVALRCDPISGHVSLYWYRQALGQGPEFLTYFNYEAQQDKSGLPNDRFSAERPEGSISTLTIQRTEQRDSAMYRCASSLLAGGSYNEQFFGPGTRLTVL.

Written as DNA, the CDR3 is TGTGCCAGCAGCTCCGGGAACCTCAATCAGCCCCAGCATTTT. It codes for CASSSGNLNQPQHF. The chain uses TRBV7-9 and TRBJ1-5; D is undetermined. Germline assignment: CDR1 SEHNR and CDR2 FQNEAQ (reference sequence). CDR3 length: 14 residues. The germline V and J ends were trimmed by 4 bases and 3 bases, with 10 bases remaining between them.

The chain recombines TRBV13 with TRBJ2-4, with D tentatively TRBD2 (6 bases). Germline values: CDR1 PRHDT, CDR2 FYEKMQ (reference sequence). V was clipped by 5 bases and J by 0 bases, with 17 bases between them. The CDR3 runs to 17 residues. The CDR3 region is CASSPSREALAKNIQYF. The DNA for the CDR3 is TGTGCCAGCAGCCCCTCCAGGGAGGCCCTAGCCAAAAACATTCAGTACTTC.

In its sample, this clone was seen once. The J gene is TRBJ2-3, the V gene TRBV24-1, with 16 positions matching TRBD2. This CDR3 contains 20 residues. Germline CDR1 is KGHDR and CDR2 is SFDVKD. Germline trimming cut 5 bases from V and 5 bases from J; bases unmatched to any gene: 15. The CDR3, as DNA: TGTGCCACCAGTGCCCCCACCGGGACTAGCGGGAGGGCCGGGCAAGATACGCAGTATTTT. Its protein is CATSAPTGTSGRAGQDTQYF.

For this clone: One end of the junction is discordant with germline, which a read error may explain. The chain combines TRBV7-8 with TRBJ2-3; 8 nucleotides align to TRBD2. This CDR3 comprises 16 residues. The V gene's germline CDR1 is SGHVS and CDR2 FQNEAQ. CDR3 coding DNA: TGTGCCAGCAGCCTAGCCCGACTAGCGAACGCAGATACGCAGTATTTT. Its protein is CASSLARLANADTQYF.

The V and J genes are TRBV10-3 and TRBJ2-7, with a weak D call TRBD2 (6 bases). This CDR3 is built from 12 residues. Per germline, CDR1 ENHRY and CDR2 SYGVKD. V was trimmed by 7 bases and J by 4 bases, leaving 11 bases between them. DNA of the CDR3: TGTGCCATCAAGGGTAGCGGATACGAGCAGTACTTC. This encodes CAIKGSGYEQYF.

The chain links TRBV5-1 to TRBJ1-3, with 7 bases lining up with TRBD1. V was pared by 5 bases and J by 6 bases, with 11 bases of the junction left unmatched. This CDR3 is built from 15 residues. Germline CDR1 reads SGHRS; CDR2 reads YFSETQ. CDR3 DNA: TGCGCCAGCAGTTCCGGGACAGCGGTAGTAAACACCATATATTTT. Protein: CASSSGTAVVNTIYF.